One and the same sample provided the 12 T cell receptor beta chains below, sequenced in a study of T cell changes during pregnancy in multiple sclerosis. Sequenced by immunoSEQ multiplex PCR; TCRdb stores in-frame clones only, minus some. The table has 25,000 to 35,000 clones, roughly nine tenths seen once; the top ten hold 10% to 13%. This specimen consisted of CD8+ T cells from peripheral blood mononuclear cells, obtained in the second trimester of pregnancy. These receptors were taken from a female donor with multiple sclerosis, enrolled in a pregnancy study.

This clone was seen a single time. This sequence joins TRBV7-8 and TRBJ1-2; the D gene is possibly TRBD1 (6 bases). The germline V gene encodes CDR1 SGHVS and CDR2 FQNEAQ. Trimming removed 5 bases at V and 4 bases at J, with 20 bases between. The CDR3 consists of 16 residues. The CDR3 nucleotides are TGTGCCAGCAGCCCAAGTAAAGGGGGAACCATCTATGGCTACACCTTC. This sequence encodes CASSPSKGGTIYGYTF.

The V and J genes are TRBV19 and TRBJ1-4; possibly TRBD1 for D (6 bases). V lost 4 bases, J lost 4 bases, and 16 bases lay in between. Germline lookup yields CDR1 LNHDA and CDR2 SQIVND (reference sequence). The CDR3 consists of 16 residues. CDR3 sequence: CASSTRGDRRNEKLFF. For the CDR3, the DNA is TGTGCCAGTAGTACCCGGGGCGACAGGCGTAATGAAAAACTGTTTTTT. Full variable domain (missing parts from reference TRBV19 and TRBJ1-4): DGGITQSPKYLFRKEGQNVTLSCEQNLNHDAMYWYRQDPGQGLRLIYYSQIVNDFQKGDIAEGYSVSREKKESFPLTVTSAQKNPTAFYLCASSTRGDRRNEKLFFGSGTQLSVL.

The gene calls are TRBV7-9 and TRBJ1-5; D perhaps matches TRBD1 (6 bases). V was pared by 8 bases and J by 5 bases, with 16 bases between. CDR3 length: 14 residues. Germline CDR1 and CDR2: SEHNR and FQNEAQ (reference sequence). The CDR3 protein is CASATTGRDQPQHF. The CDR3 bases are TGTGCCAGCGCCACTACAGGGCGAGATCAGCCCCAGCATTTT.

J is TRBJ1-1 and V is TRBV9, with TRBD1 identical over 11 bases. This CDR3 has 15 amino acids. Germline-derived CDR1 and CDR2 are SGDLS and YYNGEE. V lost 4 bases to trimming and J lost 4 bases; unmatched junction nucleotides: 6. CDR3 sequence reads: CASSLSGTGGTEAFF. CDR3 DNA sequence: TGTGCCAGCAGCCTCTCCGGGACAGGGGGCACTGAAGCTTTCTTT.

The genes are TRBV18 and TRBJ2-1; 7 bases match TRBD1. The V gene's germline CDR1 is KGHSH and CDR2 LQKENI. This CDR3 region has 16 residues. The V gene end was trimmed by 2 bases and the J gene end by 8 bases; junction bases not matched to a gene: 12. In DNA, the CDR3 is TGTGCCAGCTCACCAGGTGCGAGACAGGGTCGCGATGAGCAGTTCTTC. As protein: CASSPGARQGRDEQFF.

This rearrangement joins TRBV15 to TRBJ2-3, with 8 nucleotides matching TRBD1. CDR1 is LNHNV, CDR2 YYDKDF, per germline (reference sequence). The CDR3 has 15 amino acids. J gave up 1 base and V 1 base, and 1 base lay outside the gene matches. The CDR3 DNA reads TGTGCCACCAGCAGAGGCAGGGGGCGCACAGATACGCAGTATTTT. Amino acids: CATSRGRGRTDTQYF.

The CDR3, as DNA: TGTGCCAGCAGTTTTGTCGCTTTCACTAGCGGGGTTACAGATACGCAGTATTTT. Translating gives CASSFVAFTSGVTDTQYF. The V and J genes are TRBV28 and TRBJ2-3; 10 bases map to TRBD2. Losses at the gene ends were 3 bases for V and 3 bases for J; bases not matched to a gene: 12. CDR1 and CDR2 (germline): MDHEN, SYDVKM. The CDR3 has 18 amino acids.

The chain has TRBV25-1 and TRBJ1-2; TRBD1 is a possible D gene (6 bases). Germline V gene lookup returns CDR1 MGHDK and CDR2 SYGVNS. With 4 bases removed from V and 3 bases from J, the gap between germline ends came to 15 bases. CDR3 size: 15 residues. For the CDR3, the DNA is TGTGCCAGCAGTGGAACGACCAGGGGATACTATGGCTACACCTTC. It is translated as CASSGTTRGYYGYTF.

Concerning this clone: Additional DNA sequences in this sample encode the identical CDR3. The chain couples TRBV6-5 to TRBJ2-7, with 8 positions matching TRBD1. With V trimmed by 2 bases and J by 3 bases, 3 bases remained unmatched. The germline V gene has CDR1 MNHEY and CDR2 SVGAGI. CDR3 length equals 14 residues. The CDR3 sequence is CASSYGTGGYEQYF. CDR3 nucleotide sequence: TGTGCCAGCAGTTACGGCACAGGGGGCTACGAGCAGTACTTC.

The chain combines TRBV29-1 with TRBJ2-1; 8 nucleotides match TRBD2. Per germline, CDR1 SQVTM and CDR2 ANQGSEA. This CDR3 region has 14 residues. The V segment lost 4 bases and the J segment 7 bases; nucleotides outside the gene matches: 9. The CDR3 DNA is TGCAGCGTTGTCCGGCGGGGGGCCCCGAATGAGCAGTTCTTC. Its protein product is CSVVRRGAPNEQFF.

V and J are TRBV7-3 and TRBJ2-1; D might be TRBD2 (6 bases). Germline CDR1 SGHTA, CDR2 FQGTGA. V was cut by 1 base and J by 5 bases, with 12 bases left in between. This CDR3 has 15 amino acids. This CDR3 is CASSLSLAADNEQFF. The CDR3 DNA sequence: TGTGCCAGCAGCTTAAGTTTAGCGGCGGACAATGAGCAGTTCTTC. The full variable domain, completed using reference TRBV7-3 and TRBJ2-1, is GAGVSQTPSNKVTEKGKYVELRCDPISGHTALYWYRQSLGQGPEFLIYFQGTGAADDSGLPNDRFFAVRPEGSVSTLKIQRTERGDSAVYLCASSLSLAADNEQFFGPGTRLTVL.

The rearrangement links TRBV19 to TRBJ1-6; 7 positions agree with TRBD1. This CDR3 contains 15 residues. J gave up 5 bases and V 2 bases, and 3 bases lay outside the gene matches. Germline assignment: CDR1 LNHDA and CDR2 SQIVND (reference sequence). CDR3: CASSIRDRDNSPLHF. Written as DNA, the CDR3 is TGTGCCAGTAGTATACGGGACAGAGATAATTCACCCCTCCACTTT.